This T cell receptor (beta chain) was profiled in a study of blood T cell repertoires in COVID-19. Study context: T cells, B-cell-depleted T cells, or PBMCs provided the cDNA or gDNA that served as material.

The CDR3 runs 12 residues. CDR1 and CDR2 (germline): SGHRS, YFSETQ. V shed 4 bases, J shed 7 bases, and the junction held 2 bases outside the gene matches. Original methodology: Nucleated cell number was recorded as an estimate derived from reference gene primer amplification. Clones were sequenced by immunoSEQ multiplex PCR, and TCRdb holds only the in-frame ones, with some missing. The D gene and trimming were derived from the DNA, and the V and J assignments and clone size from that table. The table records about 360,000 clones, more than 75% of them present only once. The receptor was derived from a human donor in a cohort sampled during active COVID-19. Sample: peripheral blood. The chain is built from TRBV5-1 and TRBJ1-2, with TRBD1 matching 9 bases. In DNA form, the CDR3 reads TGCGCCAGCAGCCCGGACAGGGGTGGCTACACCTTC. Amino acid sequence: CASSPDRGGYTF.